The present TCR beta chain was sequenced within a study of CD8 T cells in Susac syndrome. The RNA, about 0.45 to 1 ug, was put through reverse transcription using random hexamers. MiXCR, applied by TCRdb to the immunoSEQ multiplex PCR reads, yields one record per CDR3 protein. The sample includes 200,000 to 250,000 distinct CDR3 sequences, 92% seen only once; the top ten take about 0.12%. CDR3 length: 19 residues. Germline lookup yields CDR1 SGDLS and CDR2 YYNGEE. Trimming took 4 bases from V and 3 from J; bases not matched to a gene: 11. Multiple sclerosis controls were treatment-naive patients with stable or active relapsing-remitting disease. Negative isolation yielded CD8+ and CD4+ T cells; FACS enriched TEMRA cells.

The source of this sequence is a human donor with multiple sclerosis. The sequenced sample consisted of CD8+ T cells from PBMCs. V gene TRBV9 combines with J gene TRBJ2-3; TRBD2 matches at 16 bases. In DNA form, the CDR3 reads TGTGCCAGCAGCACCCCCGGGACTAGCGGGAGGGCGTGGACAGATACGCAGTATTTT. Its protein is CASSTPGTSGRAWTDTQYF. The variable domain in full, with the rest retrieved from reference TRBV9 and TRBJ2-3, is DSGVTQTPKHLITATGQRVTLRCSPRSGDLSVYWYQQSLDQGLQFLIQYYNGEERAKGNILERFSAQQFPDLHSELNLSSLELGDSALYFCASSTPGTSGRAWTDTQYFGPGTRLTVL.